The sample holds a few counts of the clone carrying this T cell receptor (beta chain). The antigen remains unidentified. Method: immunoSEQ multiplex PCR; TCRdb's copy keeps in-frame clones and lacks some. The sample includes 90,000 to 150,000 clones, roughly 88% of them seen just once. Trimming left V 6 bases short and J 1 base short, with 10 bases between. Germline V gene sequence: CDR1 LGHDT, CDR2 YNNKEL (reference sequence). This CDR3 is built from 14 residues. The data were obtained in a study of T cell responses to AZD1222 COVID-19 vaccine. Regarding the study as a whole: Nearly half of unique spike-specific TCRs reportedly avoided B.1.351 and B.1.1.7 mutated regions. The sample set comprised mostly white British donors with more females, and clonal diversity was possibly underestimated. Only a handful of AZD1222 recipients were seropositive at baseline. Scientists sampled the repertoires only once the peak T cell response had passed.

Sequencing used peripheral blood, obtained on day 0 of AZD1222 vaccination. This chain connects TRBV3-1 (or the pseudogene TRBV3-2) to TRBJ1-3; a possible D gene is TRBD1 (5 bases). The receptor comes from an adult in good health. CDR3 nucleotide sequence: TGTGCCAGCAGGCGCCAGGGTTCTGGAAACACCATATATTTT. Residues: CASRRQGSGNTIYF.